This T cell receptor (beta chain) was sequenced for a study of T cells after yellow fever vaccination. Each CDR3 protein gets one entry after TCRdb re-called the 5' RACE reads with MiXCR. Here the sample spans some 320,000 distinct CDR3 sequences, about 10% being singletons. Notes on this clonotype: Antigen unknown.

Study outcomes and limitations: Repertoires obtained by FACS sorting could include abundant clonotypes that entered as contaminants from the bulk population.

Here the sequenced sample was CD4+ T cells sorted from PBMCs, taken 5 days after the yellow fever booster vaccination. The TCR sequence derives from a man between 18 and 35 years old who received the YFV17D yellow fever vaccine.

The CDR3 loop is CASSLVTRGTRTDTQYF. For the CDR3, the DNA is TGTGCCAGCAGCTTAGTAACGCGGGGAACACGCACAGATACGCAGTATTTT. The V call is TRBV7-8, the J call TRBJ2-3; D perhaps matches TRBD2 (6 bases). Trimming took off 1 base at V and 1 base at J, with 15 bases between the two ends. The CDR3 totals 17 residues. Germline loops: CDR1 SGHVS, CDR2 FQNEAQ.